Listed below are T cell receptor beta chains from one sample, sequenced in a study of blood T cell repertoires in COVID-19. Assay: immunoSEQ multiplex PCR; the TCRdb copy retains only in-frame clones and omits some. The sample has some 200,000 clones, around 80% seen once. Sample: peripheral blood. The receptors were gathered from a woman between 65 and 79 years old with acute or convalescent COVID-19. CDR3s include the opening cysteine and the closing phenylalanine or tryptophan.

v_call	cdr3_length	j_call	cdr3_aa
TRBV11-2	15	TRBJ2-7	CASSLRLAALYEQYF
TRBV2	14	TRBJ1-5	CASSETGLGTKQHF
TRBV6-5	14	TRBJ2-2	CASNPTSADGELFF
TRBV30	14	TRBJ2-7	CAWNRLAGGYEQYF
TRBV6-5	13	TRBJ2-7	CASSTGTEYEQYF
TRBV7-9	16	TRBJ2-5	CASSLTGTALGETQYF
TRBV30	11	TRBJ2-7	CAWGTGPEQYF
TRBV10-3	15	TRBJ2-3	CATQSLGGGTDTQYF
TRBV6-2/TRBV6-3	16	TRBJ2-7	CASSYPSEGNTYEQYF
TRBV28	15	TRBJ1-6	CASSSPGQGRSPLHF
TRBV29-1	14	TRBJ2-2	CSVDTGPATGELFF
TRBV7-9	16	TRBJ1-5	CASSLPGIIGNQPQHF
TRBV19	12	TRBJ2-1	CASSIYEGQQFF
TRBV2	15	TRBJ2-3	CASSEDLAGVDTQYF
TRBV9	12	TRBJ2-3	CASSVTGDTQYF
TRBV6-1	15	TRBJ2-5	CASSRTSGSQETQYF
TRBV5-1	16	TRBJ2-7	CASSLRGDSSSYEQYF
TRBV15	11	TRBJ2-7	CATSNLDEQYF
TRBV4-2	15	TRBJ2-1	CASRASGRAVNEQFF
TRBV13	13	TRBJ1-1	CASSLGQGIEAFF
TRBV6-2/TRBV6-3	16	TRBJ1-5	CASSYSSAGHHQPQHF
TRBV7-2	16	TRBJ1-5	CASSLVGGRNNQPQHF
TRBV10-3	13	TRBJ1-1	CAISGTGNTEAFF
TRBV9	16	TRBJ2-7	CASSPLGTGLSYEQYF
TRBV12-1	16	TRBJ2-7	CASSFGGGGLSYEQYF
TRBV2	12	TRBJ1-5	CASSDPNQPQHF
TRBV18	15	TRBJ2-1	CASSPGLAGEVEQFF
TRBV19	15	TRBJ2-3	CASSFPGDGGDTQYF
TRBV28	11	TRBJ1-1	CASGQVTEAFF
TRBV4-2	16	TRBJ2-2	CASSNLGQLNTGELFF
TRBV27	15	TRBJ2-7	CASSSYGTSDYEQYF
TRBV7-6	15	TRBJ2-5	CASSYTTGGGETQYF
TRBV27	14	TRBJ1-2	CASRIPGQPGGYTF
TRBV7-9	14	TRBJ1-4	CASSLWDSEEKLFF
TRBV6-2/TRBV6-3	15	TRBJ2-7	CASSPRPDRPYEQYF
TRBV2	12	TRBJ1-1	CASISGGGKAFF
TRBV29-1	11	TRBJ1-1	CSVNPGSAAFF
TRBV2	14	TRBJ2-1	CACRAGELDNEQFF
TRBV10-1	13	TRBJ1-3	CASSQDSGNTIYF
TRBV7-6	15	TRBJ1-4	CASSRLTGADEKLFF